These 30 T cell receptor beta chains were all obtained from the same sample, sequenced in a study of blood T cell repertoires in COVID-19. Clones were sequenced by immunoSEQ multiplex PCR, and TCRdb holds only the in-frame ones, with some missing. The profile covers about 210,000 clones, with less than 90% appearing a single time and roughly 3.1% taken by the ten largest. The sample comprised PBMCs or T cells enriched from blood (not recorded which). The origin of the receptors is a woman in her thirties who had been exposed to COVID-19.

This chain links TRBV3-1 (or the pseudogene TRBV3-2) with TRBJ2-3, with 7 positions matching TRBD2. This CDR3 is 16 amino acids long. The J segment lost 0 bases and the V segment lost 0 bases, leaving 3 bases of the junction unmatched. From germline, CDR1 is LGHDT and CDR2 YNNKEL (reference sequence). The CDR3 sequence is CASSQEQRGSTDTQYF. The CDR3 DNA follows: TGTGCCAGCAGCCAAGAACAGCGGGGTAGCACAGATACGCAGTATTTT.

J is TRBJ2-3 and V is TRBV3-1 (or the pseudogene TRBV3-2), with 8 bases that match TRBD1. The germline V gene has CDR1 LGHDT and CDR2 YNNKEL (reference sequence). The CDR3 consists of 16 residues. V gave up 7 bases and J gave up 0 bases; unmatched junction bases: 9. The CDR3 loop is CASNAGGVSSTDTQYF. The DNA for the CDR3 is TGTGCCAGCAACGCAGGGGGCGTCTCTAGCACAGATACGCAGTATTTT.

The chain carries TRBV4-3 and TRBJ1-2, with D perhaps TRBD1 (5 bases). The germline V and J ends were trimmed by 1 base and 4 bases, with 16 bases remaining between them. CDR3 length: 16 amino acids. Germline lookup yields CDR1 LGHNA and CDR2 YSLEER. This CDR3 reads CASSQVAQENLYGYTF. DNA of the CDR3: TGCGCCAGCAGCCAAGTGGCACAGGAGAATCTCTATGGCTACACCTTC.

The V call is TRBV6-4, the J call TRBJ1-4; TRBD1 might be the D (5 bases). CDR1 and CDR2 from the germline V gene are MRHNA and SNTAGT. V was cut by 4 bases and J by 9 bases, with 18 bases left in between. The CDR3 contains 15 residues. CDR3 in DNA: TGTGCCAGCAGTGTAGAGGCGGGATCAGGGCAAAAACTGTTTTTT. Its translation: CASSVEAGSGQKLFF.

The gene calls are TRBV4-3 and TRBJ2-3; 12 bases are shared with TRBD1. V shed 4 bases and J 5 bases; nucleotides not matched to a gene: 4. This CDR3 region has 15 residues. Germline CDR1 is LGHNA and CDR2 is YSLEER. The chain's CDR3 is CASSPGTGGVDTQYF. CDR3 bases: TGCGCCAGCAGCCCCGGGACAGGGGGCGTAGATACGCAGTATTTT.

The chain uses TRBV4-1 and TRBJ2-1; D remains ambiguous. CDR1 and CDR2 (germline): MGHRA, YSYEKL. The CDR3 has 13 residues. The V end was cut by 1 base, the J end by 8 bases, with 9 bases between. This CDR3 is CASSQAEVDEQFF. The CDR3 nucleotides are TGCGCCAGCAGCCAAGCAGAGGTAGATGAGCAGTTCTTC.

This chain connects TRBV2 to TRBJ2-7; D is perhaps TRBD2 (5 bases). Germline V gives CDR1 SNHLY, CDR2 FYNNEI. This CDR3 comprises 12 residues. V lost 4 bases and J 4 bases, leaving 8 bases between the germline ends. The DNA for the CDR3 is TGTGCCAGCAGTGGGGCGGGTTACGAGCAGTACTTC. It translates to CASSGAGYEQYF.

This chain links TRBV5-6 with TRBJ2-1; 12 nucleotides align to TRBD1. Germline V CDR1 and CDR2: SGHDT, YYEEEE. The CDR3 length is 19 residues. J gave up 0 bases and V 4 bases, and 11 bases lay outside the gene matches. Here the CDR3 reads CASSGAGQGARSSYNEQFF. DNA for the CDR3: TGTGCCAGCAGCGGTGCGGGACAGGGGGCAAGGAGCTCCTACAATGAGCAGTTCTTC.

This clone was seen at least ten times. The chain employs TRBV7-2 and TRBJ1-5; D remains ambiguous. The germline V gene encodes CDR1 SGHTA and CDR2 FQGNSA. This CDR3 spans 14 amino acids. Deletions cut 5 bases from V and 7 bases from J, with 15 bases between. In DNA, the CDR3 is TGTGCCAGCAGCCCCGGTTGGGTGGGCCAGCCCCAGCATTTT. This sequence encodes CASSPGWVGQPQHF.

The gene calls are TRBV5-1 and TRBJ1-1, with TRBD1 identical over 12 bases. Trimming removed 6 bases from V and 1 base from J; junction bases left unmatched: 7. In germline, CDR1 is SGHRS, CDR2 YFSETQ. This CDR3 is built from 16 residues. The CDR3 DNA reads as TGCGCCAGCAACTCCGGGACAGGGGGCAAGAACACTGAAGCTTTCTTT. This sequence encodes CASNSGTGGKNTEAFF.

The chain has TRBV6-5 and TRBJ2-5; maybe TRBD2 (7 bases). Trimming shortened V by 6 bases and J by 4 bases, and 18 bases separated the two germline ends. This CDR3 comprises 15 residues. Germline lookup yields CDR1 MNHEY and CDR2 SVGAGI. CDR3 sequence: CASRSWGGPGETQYF. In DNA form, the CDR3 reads TGTGCCAGCAGATCTTGGGGGGGGCCAGGAGAGACCCAGTACTTC.

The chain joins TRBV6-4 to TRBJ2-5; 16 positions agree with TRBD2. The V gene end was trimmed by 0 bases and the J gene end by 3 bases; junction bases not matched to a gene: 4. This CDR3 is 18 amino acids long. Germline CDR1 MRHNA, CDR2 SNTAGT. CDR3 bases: TGTGCCAGCAGTGACTCAGGGACTAGCGGGGGGGCGGAAGAGACCCAGTACTTC. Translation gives CASSDSGTSGGAEETQYF.

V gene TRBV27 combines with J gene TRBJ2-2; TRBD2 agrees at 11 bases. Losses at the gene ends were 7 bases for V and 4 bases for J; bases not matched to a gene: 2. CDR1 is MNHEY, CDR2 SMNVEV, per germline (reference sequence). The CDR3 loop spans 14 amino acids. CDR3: CASKLAGVTGELFF. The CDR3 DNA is TGTGCCAGCAAACTAGCGGGGGTCACCGGGGAGCTGTTTTTT.

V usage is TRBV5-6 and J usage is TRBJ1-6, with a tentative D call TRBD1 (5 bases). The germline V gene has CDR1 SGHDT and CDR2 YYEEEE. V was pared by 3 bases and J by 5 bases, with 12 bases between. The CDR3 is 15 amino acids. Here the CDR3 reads CASSSPGTDNSPLHF. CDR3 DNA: TGTGCCAGCAGCTCCCCCGGGACTGATAATTCACCCCTCCACTTT.

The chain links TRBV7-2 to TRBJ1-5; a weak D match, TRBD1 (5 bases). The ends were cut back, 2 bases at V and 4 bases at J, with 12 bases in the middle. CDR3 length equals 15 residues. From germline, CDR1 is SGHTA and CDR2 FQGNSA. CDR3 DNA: TGTGCCAGCAGCTTATTGCAGGGTCCAAATCAGCCCCAGCATTTT. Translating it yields CASSLLQGPNQPQHF.

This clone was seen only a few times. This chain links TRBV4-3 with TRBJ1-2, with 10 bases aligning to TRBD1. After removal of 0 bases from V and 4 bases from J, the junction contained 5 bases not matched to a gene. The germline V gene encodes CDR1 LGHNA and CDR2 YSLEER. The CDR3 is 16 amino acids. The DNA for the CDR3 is TGCGCCAGCAGCCAAGATGGGACAGGGGTTGCCTATGGCTACACCTTC. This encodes CASSQDGTGVAYGYTF.

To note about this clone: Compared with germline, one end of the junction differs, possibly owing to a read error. CDR3 sequence (DNA): TGTGCCAGCAGGGAAGGACACGCCTCTGGAAACACCATATATTTT. Its protein is CASREGHASGNTIYF. The gene calls are TRBV6-1 and TRBJ1-3; tentatively, D is TRBD1 (5 bases). The CDR3 sequence is 15 residues long. The germline gives CDR1 MNHNS, CDR2 SASEGT.

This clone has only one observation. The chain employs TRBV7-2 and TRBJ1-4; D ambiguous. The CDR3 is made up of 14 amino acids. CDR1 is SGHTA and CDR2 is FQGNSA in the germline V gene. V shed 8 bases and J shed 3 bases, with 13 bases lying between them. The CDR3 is CASSQYPANEKLFF. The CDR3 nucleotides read TGTGCCAGCTCTCAGTATCCTGCTAATGAAAAACTGTTTTTT.

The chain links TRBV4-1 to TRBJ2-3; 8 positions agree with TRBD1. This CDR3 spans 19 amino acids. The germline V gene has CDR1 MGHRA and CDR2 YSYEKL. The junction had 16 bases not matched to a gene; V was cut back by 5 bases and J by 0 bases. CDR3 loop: CASSYGQGVTGSSTDTQYF. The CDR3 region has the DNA TGCGCCAGCAGCTACGGACAGGGCGTCACGGGCTCTAGCACAGATACGCAGTATTTT.

DNA of the CDR3: TGTGCCAGCAGCTCTATAAGGGGACTAGCGGTGGATGAGCAGTTCTTC. It translates to CASSSIRGLAVDEQFF. V usage is TRBV7-8 and J usage is TRBJ2-1, with 11 bases identical to TRBD2. The germline V gene encodes CDR1 SGHVS and CDR2 FQNEAQ. The V and J ends lost 4 bases and 8 bases, in that order; junction bases with no gene match: 10. The CDR3 contains 16 residues.

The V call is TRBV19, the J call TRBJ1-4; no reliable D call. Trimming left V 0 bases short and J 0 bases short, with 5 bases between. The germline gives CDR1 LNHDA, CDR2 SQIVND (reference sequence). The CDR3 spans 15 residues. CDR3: CASSIDSATNEKLFF. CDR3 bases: TGTGCCAGTAGTATAGACAGTGCAACTAATGAAAAACTGTTTTTT. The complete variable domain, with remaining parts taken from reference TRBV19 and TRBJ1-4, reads DGGITQSPKYLFRKEGQNVTLSCEQNLNHDAMYWYRQDPGQGLRLIYYSQIVNDFQKGDIAEGYSVSREKKESFPLTVTSAQKNPTAFYLCASSIDSATNEKLFFGSGTQLSVL.

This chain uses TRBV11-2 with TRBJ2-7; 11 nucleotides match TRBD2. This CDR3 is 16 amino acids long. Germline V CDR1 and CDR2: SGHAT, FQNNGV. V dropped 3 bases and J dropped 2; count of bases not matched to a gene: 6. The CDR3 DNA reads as TGTGCCAGCAGCTTGGGTAGCGGGGGGGGGACCTACGAGCAGTACTTC. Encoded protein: CASSLGSGGGTYEQYF.

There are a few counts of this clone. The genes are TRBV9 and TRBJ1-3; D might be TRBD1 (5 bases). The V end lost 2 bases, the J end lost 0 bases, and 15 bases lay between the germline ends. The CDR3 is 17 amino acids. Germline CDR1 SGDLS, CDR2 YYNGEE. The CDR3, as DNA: TGTGCCAGCAGCGTCTCAATGGGAGGGGACTCTGGAAACACCATATATTTT. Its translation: CASSVSMGGDSGNTIYF.

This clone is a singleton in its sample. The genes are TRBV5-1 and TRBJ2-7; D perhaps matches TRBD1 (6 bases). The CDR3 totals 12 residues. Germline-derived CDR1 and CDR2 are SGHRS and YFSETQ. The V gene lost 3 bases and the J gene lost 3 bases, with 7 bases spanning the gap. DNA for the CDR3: TGCGCCAGCAGCTCGGACAGCTACGAGCAGTACTTC. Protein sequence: CASSSDSYEQYF.

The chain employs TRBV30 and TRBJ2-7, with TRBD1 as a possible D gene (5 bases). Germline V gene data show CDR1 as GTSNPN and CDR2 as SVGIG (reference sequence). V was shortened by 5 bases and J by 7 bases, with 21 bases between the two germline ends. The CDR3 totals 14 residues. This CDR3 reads CAWLGSGHGTEQYF. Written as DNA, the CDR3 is TGTGCCTGGCTGGGGTCAGGGCATGGTACGGAGCAGTACTTC.

The CDR3 nucleotides are TGTGCCAGCAGCTTTCAAGCGGGGGGCTATAACACCGGGGAGCTGTTTTTT. Translated, it gives CASSFQAGGYNTGELFF. The V and J genes are TRBV5-6 and TRBJ2-2, with 9 bases identical to TRBD2. Germline V gene data show CDR1 as SGHDT and CDR2 as YYEEEE. J was trimmed by 2 bases and V by 2 bases; bases with no gene match: 7. This CDR3 contains 17 residues.

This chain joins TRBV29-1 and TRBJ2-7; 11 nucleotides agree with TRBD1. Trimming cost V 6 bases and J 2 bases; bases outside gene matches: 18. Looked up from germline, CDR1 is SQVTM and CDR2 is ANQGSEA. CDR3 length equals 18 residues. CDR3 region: CSVIHPMETGQGAYEQYF. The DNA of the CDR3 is TGCAGCGTCATACACCCGATGGAAACGGGACAGGGGGCCTACGAGCAGTACTTC.

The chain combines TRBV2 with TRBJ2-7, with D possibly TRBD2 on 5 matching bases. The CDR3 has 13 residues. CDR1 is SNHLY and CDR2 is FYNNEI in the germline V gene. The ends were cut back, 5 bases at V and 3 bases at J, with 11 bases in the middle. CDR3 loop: CASSSGMIYEQYF. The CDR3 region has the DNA TGTGCCAGCAGTTCCGGGATGATCTACGAGCAGTACTTC.

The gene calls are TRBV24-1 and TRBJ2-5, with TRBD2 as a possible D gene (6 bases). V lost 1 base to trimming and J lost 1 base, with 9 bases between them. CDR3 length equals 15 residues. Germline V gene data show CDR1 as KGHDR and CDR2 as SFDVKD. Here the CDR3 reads CATSDFGGIQETQYF. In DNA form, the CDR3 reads TGTGCCACCAGTGATTTCGGCGGGATCCAAGAGACCCAGTACTTC.

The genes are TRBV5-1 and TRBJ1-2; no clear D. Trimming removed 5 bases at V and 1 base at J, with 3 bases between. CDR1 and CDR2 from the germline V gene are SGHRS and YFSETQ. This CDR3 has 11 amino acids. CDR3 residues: CASRSNYGYTF. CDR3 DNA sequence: TGCGCCAGCAGGAGTAACTATGGCTACACCTTC.